This T cell receptor (beta chain) was recovered during a study of Ad26.COV2.S vaccination and SARS-CoV-2 variants. Overall study context: Ad26.COV2.S, an intramuscular injection, was given once or twice 56 days apart. Overall study results and limits: Whether participants received vaccine or placebo, their non-spike TCR breadth was similar.

Some clones are missing from TCRdb's copy, which holds only in-frame ones; the method was immunoSEQ multiplex PCR. The sample consists of hundreds of thousands of clones, 88% of them appearing once. As to this clone: Its antigen remains unknown.

Treatment: 15 to 20 received Ad26.COV2.S at low or high dose, single or two shots; roughly five received placebo; per-sample allocation not given. Collection of samples fell on day 63 after the first vaccine or placebo injection. The TCR was taken from a person aged 18 to 59 who received the Ad26.COV2.S COVID-19 vaccine or a placebo. The input for sequencing was peripheral blood, taken in a trial of Ad26.COV2.S vaccine versus placebo.

The CDR3 loop is CASSYISSGELFF. Written as DNA, the CDR3 is TGCGCCAGCAGTTACATTAGCTCCGGGGAGCTGTTTTTT. The chain links TRBV5-1 to TRBJ2-2; the D is unclear. Germline V gene lookup returns CDR1 SGHRS and CDR2 YFSETQ. Trimming took 5 bases from V and 6 from J, leaving 11 bases between them. The CDR3 consists of 13 residues.